Following are 2 T cell receptor beta chains from one sample sequenced in a study of cytomegalovirus exposure and HLA in healthy donors. Both 60 Vbeta primers and 13 Jbeta primers went into the PCR. The data were produced by immunoSEQ multiplex PCR, yet TCRdb's version contains in-frame clones alone and is incomplete. The data hold around 200,000 clones, with 75% observed a single time. Specimen: PBMCs. All receptors derive from a male donor in good health and CMV-seronegative.

A single count supports this clone. Other DNA variants within this sample encode the same CDR3. This sequence joins TRBV28 and TRBJ2-3, with 8 bases identical to TRBD2. Germline V lookup: CDR1 MDHEN, CDR2 SYDVKM. The V gene end was trimmed by 5 bases and the J gene end by 3 bases; junction bases not matched to a gene: 7. This CDR3 has 15 amino acids. In DNA, the CDR3 is TGTGCCAGCAGTGTTGATGCGGGGGGAACAGATACGCAGTATTTT. This codes for CASSVDAGGTDTQYF.

The rearrangement joins TRBV4-1 to TRBJ1-1; D not certain. Deletions cut 0 bases from V and 6 bases from J, with 5 bases between. This CDR3 comprises 12 residues. Germline V gene data show CDR1 as MGHRA and CDR2 as YSYEKL. CDR3 protein: CASSQDLSEAFF. CDR3 nucleotides: TGCGCCAGCAGCCAAGATCTTTCTGAAGCTTTCTTT.